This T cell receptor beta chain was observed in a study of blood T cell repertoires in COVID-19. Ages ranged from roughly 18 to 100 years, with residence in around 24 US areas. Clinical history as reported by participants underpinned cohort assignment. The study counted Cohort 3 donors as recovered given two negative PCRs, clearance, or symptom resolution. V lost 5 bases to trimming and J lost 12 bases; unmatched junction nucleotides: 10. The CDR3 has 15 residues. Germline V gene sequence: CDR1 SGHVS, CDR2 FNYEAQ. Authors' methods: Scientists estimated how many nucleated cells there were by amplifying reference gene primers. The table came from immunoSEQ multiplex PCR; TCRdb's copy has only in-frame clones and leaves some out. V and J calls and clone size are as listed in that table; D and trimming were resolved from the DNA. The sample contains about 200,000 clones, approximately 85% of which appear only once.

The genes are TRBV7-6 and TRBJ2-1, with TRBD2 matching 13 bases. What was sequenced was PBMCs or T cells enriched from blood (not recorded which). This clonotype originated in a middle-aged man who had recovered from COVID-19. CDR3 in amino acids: CASSGRTSGSNWQFF. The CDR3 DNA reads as TGTGCCAGCAGCGGCAGGACTAGCGGGAGTAATTGGCAGTTCTTC.